The 24 T cell receptor beta chains in this list originate from one sample, sequenced in a study of siplizumab effects on memory and regulatory T cells. Only in-frame clones appear in the TCRdb table, and some are missing; sequencing was by immunoSEQ multiplex PCR. This table has about 100,000 clones, about 94% appearing once. Sequenced material: non-Treg CD4+ T cells sorted from blood. All receptors derive from a human donor in good health.

V gene TRBV2 combines with J gene TRBJ1-2, with a possible D match to TRBD1 (6 bases). The CDR3 extends over 15 amino acids. Trimming left V 0 bases short and J 4 bases short, with 12 bases between. Germline V lookup: CDR1 SNHLY, CDR2 FYNNEI. In nucleotides, the CDR3 is TGTGCCAGCAGTGAAGCGGGGACACGCAGCTATGGCTACACCTTC. Encoded protein: CASSEAGTRSYGYTF.

V is TRBV5-6 and J is TRBJ1-4; no definite D call. Trimming left V 4 bases short and J 8 bases short, with 9 bases between. There are 12 residues in the CDR3. The germline CDR1 and CDR2 sequences are SGHDT and YYEEEE. The CDR3 DNA follows: TGTGCCAGCAGCCAACAATGGGAAAAACTGTTTTTT. Its translation: CASSQQWEKLFF.

This chain joins TRBV6-6 and TRBJ2-5, with 13 bases identical to TRBD2. With V trimmed by 4 bases and J by 5 bases, 7 bases remained unmatched. Germline-derived CDR1 and CDR2 are MNHNY and SVGAGI (reference sequence). There are 16 residues in the CDR3. The CDR3 loop is CASSLGTSGRVETQYF. The CDR3 DNA reads TGTGCCAGCAGTTTAGGAACTAGCGGGAGGGTCGAGACCCAGTACTTC.

The DNA for the CDR3 is TGTGCCAGCAGCTCGGGACGATACTCTGGAAACACCATATATTTT. The encoded protein is CASSSGRYSGNTIYF. This chain links TRBV6-6 with TRBJ1-3; TRBD1 is a possible D gene (5 bases). CDR3 length equals 15 residues. Germline CDR1 is MNHNY and CDR2 is SVGAGI (reference sequence). V dropped 6 bases and J dropped 0 bases, with 12 bases sitting between them.

The chain joins TRBV7-2 to TRBJ1-2; 8 bases match TRBD1. The germline V gene has CDR1 SGHTA and CDR2 FQGNSA. Trimming removed 4 bases from V and 7 bases from J; junction bases left unmatched: 11. CDR3 length: 15 residues. CDR3: CASSSSESTGAGYTF. The CDR3, as DNA: TGTGCCAGCAGCTCAAGTGAATCGACAGGGGCTGGCTACACCTTC.

This sequence joins TRBV5-1 and TRBJ2-7, with D uncertain. CDR1 and CDR2 (germline): SGHRS, YFSETQ. The V gene lost 0 bases and the J gene lost 2 bases, with 12 bases spanning the gap. CDR3 size: 15 residues. CDR3 amino acids: CASSLGENLAYEQYF. The CDR3 nucleotides are TGCGCCAGCAGCTTGGGAGAGAATTTAGCCTACGAGCAGTACTTC.

The chain is built from TRBV5-4 and TRBJ2-2; weak D call: TRBD1 (5 bases). Trimming pared 5 bases from V and 4 bases from J, leaving 15 bases between. CDR3 length: 15 amino acids. Germline V lookup: CDR1 SGHNT, CDR2 YYREEE (reference sequence). The CDR3 coding sequence is TGTGCCAGCAGTTTGTTAACAGGTTCCACCGGGGAGCTGTTTTTT. Amino acid sequence: CASSLLTGSTGELFF.

The V call is TRBV6-6, the J call TRBJ2-1; no clear D. This CDR3 comprises 13 residues. Germline CDR1 reads MNHNY; CDR2 reads SVGAGI (reference sequence). The germline V and J ends were trimmed by 2 bases and 4 bases, with 6 bases remaining between them. In DNA form, the CDR3 reads TGTGCCAGCAGTTACCGGCAGTACAATGAGCAGTTCTTC. This sequence encodes CASSYRQYNEQFF.

V is TRBV9 and J is TRBJ2-5, with D tentatively TRBD1 or TRBD2 (5 bases each). Trimming cost V 3 bases and J 3 bases, with 9 bases left between them. The germline gives CDR1 SGDLS, CDR2 YYNGEE. The CDR3 spans 13 residues. CDR3 amino acids: CASSDGTEETQYF. CDR3 nucleotides: TGTGCCAGCAGCGATGGGACGGAAGAGACCCAGTACTTC. The variable domain in full, with the rest retrieved from reference TRBV9 and TRBJ2-5, is DSGVTQTPKHLITATGQRVTLRCSPRSGDLSVYWYQQSLDQGLQFLIQYYNGEERAKGNILERFSAQQFPDLHSELNLSSLELGDSALYFCASSDGTEETQYFGPGTRLLVL.

The genes are TRBV20-1 and TRBJ1-1; D may be TRBD1 (5 bases). Germline CDR1 and CDR2: DFQATT and SNEGSKA (reference sequence). The CDR3 is made up of 11 amino acids. The CDR3 sequence is CRGESNTEAFF. The CDR3 DNA reads as TGCAGGGGGGAGTCGAACACTGAAGCTTTCTTT.

The chain couples TRBV28 to TRBJ1-2; D not certain. CDR3 length: 14 residues. Per the germline V gene, CDR1 is MDHEN and CDR2 is SYDVKM. V gave up 5 bases and J gave up 0 bases, with 10 bases separating them. The CDR3 spells CASSTGNTNYGYTF. CDR3 nucleotides: TGTGCCAGCAGTACGGGCAATACTAACTATGGCTACACCTTC.

The rearrangement joins TRBV7-3 to TRBJ2-1, with TRBD2 identical over 7 bases. V was pared by 1 base and J by 8 bases, with 14 bases of the junction left unmatched. The CDR3 covers 17 residues. The germline V gene encodes CDR1 SGHTA and CDR2 FQGTGA. This CDR3 reads CASSLMSGTNRVDEQFF. CDR3 nucleotide sequence: TGTGCCAGCAGCTTAATGTCCGGGACTAACCGAGTTGATGAGCAGTTCTTC.

The rearrangement links TRBV7-9 to TRBJ1-5, with D possibly TRBD1 on 5 matching bases. Trimming removed 5 bases from V and 4 bases from J, with 12 bases in between. This CDR3 is built from 14 residues. Germline V gene lookup returns CDR1 SEHNR and CDR2 FQNEAQ (reference sequence). The CDR3 sequence: CASSPHDSNQPQHF. The CDR3 nucleotides are TGTGCCAGCAGCCCCCACGACAGTAATCAGCCCCAGCATTTT.

The chain uses TRBV11-2 and TRBJ2-7; TRBD1 matches 8 bases. The junction had 9 bases not matched to a gene; V was cut back by 6 bases and J by 2 bases. CDR3 length: 15 amino acids. Germline values: CDR1 SGHAT, CDR2 FQNNGV. The CDR3 DNA follows: TGTGCCAGCAGTCGGACAGGGCCGGGACCCTACGAGCAGTACTTC. Protein: CASSRTGPGPYEQYF.

The chain couples TRBV10-3 to TRBJ1-5; D is perhaps TRBD1 (5 bases). The germline gives CDR1 ENHRY, CDR2 SYGVKD. Trimming took 6 bases from V and 3 from J, leaving 12 bases between them. The CDR3 loop spans 14 amino acids. CDR3 in amino acids: CAISPTVANQPQHF. As DNA, the CDR3 is TGTGCCATCAGCCCGACAGTTGCCAATCAGCCCCAGCATTTT.

This sequence joins TRBV28 and TRBJ1-1, with D maybe TRBD1 (6 bases). CDR1 and CDR2 from the germline V gene are MDHEN and SYDVKM. With 6 bases removed from V and 1 base from J, the gap between germline ends came to 12 bases. The CDR3 has 14 residues. In DNA, the CDR3 is TGTGCCAGCAGGTTAGGGGGACCGAACACTGAAGCTTTCTTT. Its translation: CASRLGGPNTEAFF. The variable domain in full, completed from reference TRBV28 and TRBJ1-1, reads DVKVTQSSRYLVKRTGEKVFLECVQDMDHENMFWYRQDPGLGLRLIYFSYDVKMKEKGDIPEGYSVSREKKERFSLILESASTNQTSMYLCASRLGGPNTEAFFGQGTRLTVV.

This clone was seen a single time. This chain links TRBV18 with TRBJ2-5; TRBD2 is a possible D gene (5 bases). This CDR3 comprises 13 residues. Germline-derived CDR1 and CDR2 are KGHSH and LQKENI. Trimming took off 3 bases at V and 5 bases at J, with 10 bases between the two ends. CDR3 nucleotides: TGTGCCAGCTCACCGGACTCGATGGAGACCCAGTACTTC. Translating it yields CASSPDSMETQYF.

The chain links TRBV19 to TRBJ2-5; 10 nucleotides line up with TRBD2. The CDR3 is made up of 16 amino acids. Trimming cost V 4 bases and J 4 bases; bases outside gene matches: 9. CDR1 is LNHDA and CDR2 is SQIVND in the germline V gene (reference sequence). The CDR3 sequence is CASSNWLAGEVETQYF. CDR3 DNA: TGTGCCAGTAGTAATTGGCTAGCGGGAGAAGTAGAGACCCAGTACTTC.

A single count supports this clone. The chain uses TRBV13 and TRBJ2-4, with TRBD2 matching 14 bases. V lost 5 bases and J lost 1; bases outside the gene matches: 16. CDR3 length: 21 amino acids. Germline lookup yields CDR1 PRHDT and CDR2 FYEKMQ (reference sequence). The CDR3 region has the DNA TGTGCCAGCAGCCTTTCCCCTAAGACTAGCGGGAGGGCCGCGGCCAAAAACATTCAGTACTTC. Amino acid sequence: CASSLSPKTSGRAAAKNIQYF.

V gene TRBV15 combines with J gene TRBJ2-3, with D perhaps given as TRBD1 or TRBD2 (5 bases each). This CDR3 is 14 amino acids long. V lost 0 bases and J lost 7, with 11 bases in between. Germline V gene lookup returns CDR1 LNHNV and CDR2 YYDKDF (reference sequence). CDR3 residues: CATSRDWDRNTQYF. For the CDR3, the DNA is TGTGCCACCAGCAGAGACTGGGACCGGAATACGCAGTATTTT. Full variable domain (rest looked up from reference TRBV15 and TRBJ2-3): DAMVIQNPRYQVTQFGKPVTLSCSQTLNHNVMYWYQQKSSQAPKLLFHYYDKDFNNEADTPDNFQSRRPNTSFCFLDIRSPGLGDTAMYLCATSRDWDRNTQYFGPGTRLTVL.

This chain joins TRBV19 and TRBJ2-3; 10 positions agree with TRBD2. With V trimmed by 8 bases and J by 1 base, 9 bases remained unmatched. The CDR3 spans 16 residues. Per germline, CDR1 LNHDA and CDR2 SQIVND (reference sequence). CDR3 amino acids: CASANRGTSGTDTQYF. The DNA for the CDR3 is TGTGCCAGTGCCAACAGGGGGACTAGCGGCACAGATACGCAGTATTTT.

The chain links TRBV4-2 to TRBJ1-1; possible D gene TRBD1, 6 bases. The CDR3 has 16 amino acids. V was clipped by 5 bases and J by 1 base, with 17 bases between them. Germline CDR1 and CDR2: LGHNA and YNFKEQ. CDR3 residues: CASSVGHERGNTEAFF. In DNA form, the CDR3 reads TGTGCCAGCAGCGTGGGACACGAACGAGGGAACACTGAAGCTTTCTTT.

The chain recombines TRBV2 with TRBJ2-7, with TRBD1 matching 9 bases. Germline CDR1 reads SNHLY; CDR2 reads FYNNEI. J was trimmed by 0 bases and V by 5 bases; bases with no gene match: 2. This CDR3 is 14 amino acids long. The CDR3 bases are TGTGCCAGCAGTAACAGGGGGCCCTCCTACGAGCAGTACTTC. As protein: CASSNRGPSYEQYF.

CDR3 amino acids: CASSAVDTEAFF. CDR3 coding DNA: TGTGCCAGCTCAGCAGTGGACACTGAAGCTTTCTTT. The chain carries TRBV18 and TRBJ1-1; D gene unclear. The CDR3 runs to 12 residues. The V and J ends lost 5 bases and 3 bases respectively, with 7 bases between them. Germline CDR1 KGHSH, CDR2 LQKENI.